The next 28 T cell receptor beta chains were all read from a single sample in a study of cytomegalovirus exposure and HLA in healthy donors. The study ran its PCR with 60 Vbeta and 13 Jbeta primers. Method: immunoSEQ multiplex PCR; TCRdb's copy keeps in-frame clones and lacks some. Of 220,000 or so clones in the sample, roughly 80% were seen once. Input material: PBMCs. Every receptor here comes from a middle-aged woman in good health and CMV-seronegative.

The genes are TRBV6-4 and TRBJ2-2, with D tentatively TRBD1 (5 bases). Germline CDR1 MRHNA, CDR2 SNTAGT. With 0 bases removed from V and 4 bases from J, the gap between germline ends came to 18 bases. The CDR3 is 18 amino acids. The CDR3: CASSDSQQGLGFTGELFF. For the CDR3, the DNA is TGTGCCAGCAGTGACTCCCAGCAGGGTCTCGGGTTCACCGGGGAGCTGTTTTTT.

The chain uses TRBV5-1 and TRBJ2-3, with 10 bases identical to TRBD1. The CDR3 has 15 amino acids. V lost 3 bases to trimming and J lost 5 bases; unmatched junction nucleotides: 6. Germline lookup yields CDR1 SGHRS and CDR2 YFSETQ. DNA for the CDR3: TGCGCCAGCAGCTCGACAGGGGGCAAGGAAGATACGCAGTATTTT. It encodes CASSSTGGKEDTQYF.

This sequence joins TRBV5-4 and TRBJ2-7; 8 nucleotides agree with TRBD2. V gave up 5 bases and J gave up 3 bases; unmatched junction bases: 4. CDR3 length: 13 residues. Germline CDR1 and CDR2: SGHNT and YYREEE (reference sequence). The CDR3 coding sequence is TGTGCCAGCAGGGGAGCGGGGGTCTACGAGCAGTACTTC. This translates into CASRGAGVYEQYF. Full variable domain (rest looked up from reference TRBV5-4 and TRBJ2-7): ETGVTQSPTHLIKTRGQQVTLRCSSQSGHNTVSWYQQALGQGPQFIFQYYREEENGRGNFPPRFSGLQFPNYSSELNVNALELDDSALYLCASRGAGVYEQYFGPGTRLTVT.

The chain uses TRBV11-2 and TRBJ2-7, with unresolved D. Germline CDR1 reads SGHAT; CDR2 reads FQNNGV. The germline V and J ends were trimmed by 5 bases and 4 bases, with 18 bases remaining between them. The CDR3 is 15 residues long. CDR3 region: CASSTLVSPDYEQYF. CDR3 DNA sequence: TGTGCCAGCAGCACGCTAGTGTCCCCGGATTACGAGCAGTACTTC. The complete variable domain, with remaining parts taken from reference TRBV11-2 and TRBJ2-7, reads EAGVAQSPRYKIIEKRQSVAFWCNPISGHATLYWYQQILGQGPKLLIQFQNNGVVDDSQLPKDRFSAERLKGVDSTLKIQPAKLEDSAVYLCASSTLVSPDYEQYFGPGTRLTVT.

This chain joins TRBV11-2 and TRBJ2-3; 7 positions match TRBD1. The CDR3 loop spans 17 amino acids. From germline, CDR1 is SGHAT and CDR2 FQNNGV. V dropped 5 bases and J dropped 2; count of bases not matched to a gene: 13. The CDR3 DNA follows: TGTGCCAGCAGCCTAGTGATTAAGACAGGGACCACAGATACGCAGTATTTT. Its protein is CASSLVIKTGTTDTQYF. Together with reference TRBV11-2 and TRBJ2-3, the CDR3 gives the full variable domain: EAGVAQSPRYKIIEKRQSVAFWCNPISGHATLYWYQQILGQGPKLLIQFQNNGVVDDSQLPKDRFSAERLKGVDSTLKIQPAKLEDSAVYLCASSLVIKTGTTDTQYFGPGTRLTVL.

The chain links TRBV7-9 to TRBJ1-1, with D unclear. The CDR3 spans 13 residues. Germline V gives CDR1 SEHNR, CDR2 FQNEAQ (reference sequence). Deletions cut 1 base from V and 8 bases from J, with 11 bases between. The CDR3 here is CASSLEAGAEAFF. The CDR3 DNA is TGTGCCAGCAGCTTAGAAGCGGGCGCCGAAGCTTTCTTT.

The table lists this clone with a few counts. V is TRBV19 and J is TRBJ1-2, with TRBD1 identical over 8 bases. The V and J ends lost 4 bases and 4 bases, in that order; junction bases with no gene match: 2. CDR3 length equals 13 residues. Per the germline V gene, CDR1 is LNHDA and CDR2 is SQIVND (reference sequence). CDR3 coding DNA: TGTGCCAGTAGTACGGGACAGGCCTATGGCTACACCTTC. Protein product: CASSTGQAYGYTF.

DNA of the CDR3: TGTGCCAGCAGCTTTCCCGGGAGTAAAGGCTACGAGCAGTACTTC. This gives the protein CASSFPGSKGYEQYF. The genes are TRBV7-2 and TRBJ2-7; possible D gene TRBD2, 6 bases. This CDR3 is 15 amino acids long. Trimming left V 3 bases short and J 3 bases short, with 15 bases between. In germline, CDR1 is SGHTA, CDR2 FQGNSA. Combining the CDR3 with reference TRBV7-2 and TRBJ2-7 gives the whole variable domain GAGVSQSPSNKVTEKGKDVELRCDPISGHTALYWYRQSLGQGLEFLIYFQGNSAPDKSGLPSDRFSAERTGGSVSTLTIQRTQQEDSAVYLCASSFPGSKGYEQYFGPGTRLTVT.

V usage is TRBV18 and J usage is TRBJ2-2; D is perhaps TRBD1 (6 bases). There are 16 residues in the CDR3. Per germline, CDR1 KGHSH and CDR2 LQKENI. The V gene lost 4 bases and the J gene lost 3 bases, with 15 bases spanning the gap. The chain's CDR3 is CASSRTGNRDTGELFF. The CDR3 DNA reads TGTGCCAGCTCACGTACGGGCAACAGGGACACCGGGGAGCTGTTTTTT. Drawing the rest from reference TRBV18 and TRBJ2-2, the complete variable domain is NAGVMQNPRHLVRRRGQEARLRCSPMKGHSHVYWYRQLPEEGLKFMVYLQKENIIDESGMPKERFSAEFPKEGPSILRIQQVVRGDSAAYFCASSRTGNRDTGELFFGEGSRLTVL.

V and J are TRBV7-2 and TRBJ2-7; 8 positions match TRBD2. Looked up from germline, CDR1 is SGHTA and CDR2 is FQGNSA. The CDR3 consists of 14 residues. The V gene end was trimmed by 4 bases and the J gene end by 2 bases; junction bases not matched to a gene: 4. The DNA of the CDR3 is TGTGCCAGCAGCTCAGCGGGAGTTGCCTACGAGCAGTACTTC. It translates to CASSSAGVAYEQYF.

The rearrangement links TRBV7-9 to TRBJ1-1; no clear D. CDR3 length: 18 residues. From germline, CDR1 is SEHNR and CDR2 FQNEAQ (reference sequence). V dropped 1 base and J dropped 3 bases, with 21 bases sitting between them. The CDR3 loop reads CASSLGAGKWVIDTEAFF. The CDR3 DNA follows: TGTGCCAGCAGCTTAGGGGCTGGAAAGTGGGTCATTGACACTGAAGCTTTCTTT.

The table lists this clone with a count of one. V usage is TRBV10-1 and J usage is TRBJ2-1; D might be TRBD2 (6 bases). V gave up 2 bases and J gave up 6 bases, with 14 bases separating them. Germline CDR1 is WNHNN and CDR2 is SYGVQD (reference sequence). This CDR3 contains 15 residues. In DNA, the CDR3 is TGCGCCAGCAGTGAGGGACCGGGGGTGGGCAATGAGCAGTTCTTC. Encoded protein: CASSEGPGVGNEQFF.

The gene calls are TRBV5-1 and TRBJ1-1; tentatively, D is TRBD1 (5 bases). In germline, CDR1 is SGHRS, CDR2 YFSETQ. The CDR3 covers 15 residues. Trimming removed 0 bases at V and 5 bases at J, with 14 bases between. The CDR3 sequence is CASSLEAPGRTEAFF. The CDR3 DNA sequence: TGCGCCAGCAGCTTGGAGGCTCCAGGGCGGACTGAAGCTTTCTTT.

In DNA form, the CDR3 reads TGCGCCAGCAGCCTACCTGAAAGCCCCCGCTACAATGAGCAGTTCTTC. Translation: CASSLPESPRYNEQFF. The rearrangement uses TRBV4-1 and TRBJ2-1; D is unclear. Trimming removed 4 bases from V and 3 bases from J, with 16 bases in between. CDR3 length: 16 amino acids. Germline CDR1 and CDR2: MGHRA and YSYEKL.

This clone was seen a handful of times. This chain joins TRBV27 and TRBJ1-1; D not resolved. The length of the CDR3 is 13 residues. The germline CDR1 and CDR2 sequences are MNHEY and SMNVEV (reference sequence). Trimming removed 10 bases at V and 2 bases at J, with 14 bases between. The CDR3 DNA reads as TGTGCCATTCCGATGCGGTTTAACACTGAAGCTTTCTTT. Residues: CAIPMRFNTEAFF.

V is TRBV28 and J is TRBJ1-4; D not resolved. CDR3 length: 11 residues. CDR1 MDHEN and CDR2 SYDVKM come from the germline V gene. Trimming pared 6 bases from V and 7 bases from J, leaving 6 bases between. Here the CDR3 DNA reads TGTGCCAGCAGAGGGAGTGAAAAACTGTTTTTT. Its translation: CASRGSEKLFF.

Note on this clone: Germline and junction disagree at one end, which may indicate a read error. The chain links TRBV6-4 to TRBJ2-1, with 7 bases aligning to TRBD2. Germline V gives CDR1 MRHNA, CDR2 SNTAGT. This CDR3 is 15 amino acids long. The CDR3 DNA is TGTGCCAGCAGTGACGAGTCTAGCGGCTACAATGAGCGGTTCTTC. This translates into CASSDESSGYNERFF.

The chain recombines TRBV6-6 with TRBJ2-7; D is possibly TRBD1 (5 bases). The CDR3 has 14 residues. V lost 5 bases and J 0 bases, leaving 11 bases between the germline ends. The germline gives CDR1 MNHNY, CDR2 SVGAGI (reference sequence). The CDR3 region is CASSQGHNSYEQYF. CDR3 in DNA: TGTGCCAGCAGTCAAGGACATAACTCCTACGAGCAGTACTTC.

V gene TRBV7-3 combines with J gene TRBJ2-7; D perhaps matches TRBD2 (6 bases). The CDR3 runs 15 residues. V dropped 5 bases and J dropped 2 bases, with 16 bases sitting between them. The germline CDR1 and CDR2 sequences are SGHTA and FQGTGA. The CDR3 DNA is TGTGCCAGCAGCCGGGTCGGGGGAAACCCCTACGAGCAGTACTTC. This gives the protein CASSRVGGNPYEQYF.

This clone was observed a single time. The V gene is TRBV18, the J gene TRBJ1-1, with 11 bases matching TRBD1. Germline V gene data show CDR1 as KGHSH and CDR2 as LQKENI. V dropped 4 bases and J dropped 1; count of bases not matched to a gene: 5. The CDR3 loop spans 16 amino acids. DNA for the CDR3: TGTGCCAGCTCACAGACGGGACAGGGGGGGAACACTGAAGCTTTCTTT. Its translation is CASSQTGQGGNTEAFF.

The V and J genes are TRBV7-7 and TRBJ2-7; 9 bases fit TRBD2. This CDR3 has 15 residues. The germline V gene encodes CDR1 SSHAT and CDR2 FNYEAQ (reference sequence). V trimming: 5 bases; J trimming: 6 bases; junction bases outside the gene matches: 11. The CDR3 coding sequence is TGTGCCAGCAGCCCTTCTAGCGGGGCCAGCTCCGAGCAGTACTTC. This encodes CASSPSSGASSEQYF.

As for this clone: The identical CDR3 is also encoded by other nucleotide sequences in the sample. This rearrangement joins TRBV19 to TRBJ1-5, with D possibly matching TRBD1 (5 bases). CDR1 and CDR2 from the germline V gene are LNHDA and SQIVND (reference sequence). V was cut by 0 bases and J by 0 bases, with 6 bases left in between. The CDR3 has 15 residues. The CDR3 spells CASSIDRGSNQPQHF. The CDR3 region has the DNA TGTGCCAGTAGTATAGATAGGGGTAGCAATCAGCCCCAGCATTTT.

The chain recombines TRBV2 with TRBJ2-2; 9 bases align to TRBD1. The CDR3 has 14 residues. Trimming removed 6 bases from V and 6 bases from J; junction bases left unmatched: 5. Germline V gene sequence: CDR1 SNHLY, CDR2 FYNNEI. The CDR3 reads CASRGQGISGELFF. DNA for the CDR3: TGTGCCAGCAGGGGACAGGGTATTTCCGGGGAGCTGTTTTTT.

The V gene is TRBV18, the J gene TRBJ2-5; D is uncertain. The CDR3 is 11 residues long. Germline CDR1 is KGHSH and CDR2 is LQKENI. V gave up 6 bases and J gave up 5 bases, with 7 bases separating them. In DNA form, the CDR3 reads TGTGCCAGCTCCCCTCAGGAGACCCAGTACTTC. Translating gives CASSPQETQYF.

This clone was recorded once. This chain links TRBV19 with TRBJ2-7; 9 bases are a match to TRBD2. Losses at the gene ends were 8 bases for V and 2 bases for J; bases not matched to a gene: 10. The CDR3 extends over 15 amino acids. Germline lookup yields CDR1 LNHDA and CDR2 SQIVND (reference sequence). As DNA, the CDR3 is TGTGCCAGTTCAAGACTAGCGGAGGCCCCCTACGAGCAGTACTTC. Translating it yields CASSRLAEAPYEQYF.

The CDR3 coding sequence is TGCGCCAGCAGCTTGGCCATGGGACAGGTGTACTACGAGCAGTACTTC. Translation gives CASSLAMGQVYYEQYF. The chain has TRBV5-1 and TRBJ2-7; TRBD1 agrees at 8 bases. Germline CDR1 and CDR2: SGHRS and YFSETQ. The trim removed 0 bases at V and 3 bases at J, leaving 8 bases unmatched. The CDR3 is 16 residues long.

The chain couples TRBV6-1 to TRBJ1-2; 8 nucleotides agree with TRBD1. This CDR3 has 16 residues. V was clipped by 6 bases and J by 5 bases; unmatched bases: 14. Germline CDR1 MNHNS, CDR2 SASEGT. The CDR3 region is CASREFFGQGGYGYTF. The CDR3 DNA reads as TGTGCCAGCAGGGAATTCTTCGGACAGGGAGGTTATGGCTACACCTTC.

CDR3 amino acids: CASSATGGANTEAFF. CDR3 DNA: TGTGCCAGCAGCGCTACAGGGGGTGCGAACACTGAAGCTTTCTTT. The chain joins TRBV7-3 to TRBJ1-1, with 8 bases lining up with TRBD1. Germline CDR1 SGHTA, CDR2 FQGTGA. The CDR3 runs to 15 residues. V gave up 5 bases and J gave up 1 base; unmatched junction bases: 6. Drawing the rest from reference TRBV7-3 and TRBJ1-1, the complete variable domain is GAGVSQTPSNKVTEKGKYVELRCDPISGHTALYWYRQSLGQGPEFLIYFQGTGAADDSGLPNDRFFAVRPEGSVSTLKIQRTERGDSAVYLCASSATGGANTEAFFGQGTRLTVV.